This T cell receptor (beta chain) was identified during a study of shared clonotypes between healthy human individuals. General observations from the study: Larger estimated richness was generally seen in naive subsets than in memory subsets.

On this clone itself: As yet, its antigen is unknown.

The repertoire was sequenced with immunoSEQ multiplex PCR; TCRdb's copy has only in-frame clones and lacks some. Among about 2.4 million clones listed, roughly 93% were seen once. Per the germline V gene, CDR1 is SGHDN and CDR2 is FVKESK. V lost 4 bases to trimming and J lost 6 bases; unmatched junction nucleotides: 3. This CDR3 contains 14 residues. The receptor's source is a man aged 18 to 29 in good health. Some clones in this sample may be carry-over from other donors' samples. This chain joins TRBV14 and TRBJ1-4; 9 bases are shared with TRBD1. What was sequenced was naive CD4+ T cells from PBMCs. This sample's subset: CD45RA+ positively selected. The CDR3 sequence: CASSLDRGDEKLFF. CDR3 nucleotide sequence: TGTGCCAGCAGCCTGGACAGGGGTGATGAAAAACTGTTTTTT.